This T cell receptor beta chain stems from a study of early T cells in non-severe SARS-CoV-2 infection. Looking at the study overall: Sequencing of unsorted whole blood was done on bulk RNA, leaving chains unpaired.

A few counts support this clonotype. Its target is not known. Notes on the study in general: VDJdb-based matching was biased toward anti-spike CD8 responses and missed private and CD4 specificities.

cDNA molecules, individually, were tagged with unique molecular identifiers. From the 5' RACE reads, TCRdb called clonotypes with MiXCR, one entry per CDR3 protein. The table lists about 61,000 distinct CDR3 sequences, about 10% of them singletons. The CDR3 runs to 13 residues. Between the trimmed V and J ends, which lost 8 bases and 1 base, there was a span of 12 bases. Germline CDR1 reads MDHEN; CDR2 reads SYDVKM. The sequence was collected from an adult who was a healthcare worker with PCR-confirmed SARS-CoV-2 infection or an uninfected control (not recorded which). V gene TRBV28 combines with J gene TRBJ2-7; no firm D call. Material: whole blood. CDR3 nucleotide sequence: TGTGCCAGCGTTTCGACACCTTCCTACGAGCAGTACTTC. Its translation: CASVSTPSYEQYF. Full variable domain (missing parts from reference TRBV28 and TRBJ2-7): DVKVTQSSRYLVKRTGEKVFLECVQDMDHENMFWYRQDPGLGLRLIYFSYDVKMKEKGDIPEGYSVSREKKERFSLILESASTNQTSMYLCASVSTPSYEQYFGPGTRLTVT.